Following are 19 T cell receptor beta chains from one sample sequenced in a study of early T cells in non-severe SARS-CoV-2 infection. TCRdb re-called the 5' RACE reads through MiXCR, storing one row per CDR3 protein. The table records about 110,000 distinct CDR3 sequences, over 8.5% of them present only once. Sequencing input: whole blood. The receptors come from an adult who was a healthcare worker with PCR-confirmed SARS-CoV-2 infection or an uninfected control (not recorded which).

This clonotype was detected ten times or more. The chain employs TRBV3-1 and TRBJ2-3, with 8 nucleotides matching TRBD2. Germline V CDR1 and CDR2: LGHDT, YNNKEL (reference sequence). V shed 4 bases and J 5 bases; nucleotides not matched to a gene: 5. This CDR3 is built from 14 residues. CDR3 nucleotides: TGTGCCAGCAGCCGAGCGGGAGTCGGAGATACGCAGTATTTT. Amino acids: CASSRAGVGDTQYF.

This clonotype showed up many times. The chain links TRBV12-3 or TRBV12-4 to TRBJ2-2; 8 bases align to TRBD1. This CDR3 has 14 residues. V lost 7 bases and J lost 6; bases outside the gene matches: 7. CDR3 coding DNA: TGTGCCAGCACCCTGACAGGGGCGGCCGGGGAGCTGTTTTTT. Its translation: CASTLTGAAGELFF.

This clonotype was found a few times. This rearrangement joins TRBV5-5 to TRBJ1-4; 7 bases map to TRBD1. This CDR3 comprises 16 residues. V dropped 4 bases and J dropped 2; count of bases not matched to a gene: 8. Germline V CDR1 and CDR2: SGHKS, YYEKEE (reference sequence). The CDR3 sequence is CASSPDRVSTNEKLFF. CDR3 DNA sequence: TGTGCCAGCAGCCCTGACAGGGTGTCCACTAATGAAAAACTGTTTTTT.

This clonotype was counted ten times or more. The chain is built from TRBV28 and TRBJ1-5; no reliable D call. CDR3 size: 13 residues. The V and J ends lost 6 bases and 2 bases respectively, with 8 bases between them. Germline CDR1 and CDR2: MDHEN and SYDVKM. The chain's CDR3 is CASSGSGNQPQHF. CDR3 sequence (DNA): TGTGCCAGCAGCGGAAGCGGCAATCAGCCCCAGCATTTT.

In this sample, this clonotype turned up many times. The rearrangement joins TRBV18 to TRBJ1-5, with 7 bases fitting TRBD1. CDR1 KGHSH and CDR2 LQKENI come from the germline V gene. V lost 6 bases to trimming and J lost 5 bases; unmatched junction nucleotides: 10. The CDR3 loop spans 15 amino acids. The CDR3 bases are TGTGCCAGCTCTACCAGGGGGGGGCGTGATCAGCCCCAGCATTTT. Amino acids: CASSTRGGRDQPQHF.

This clonotype was detected many times. The chain couples TRBV7-9 to TRBJ2-3, with D unclear. The CDR3 runs to 11 residues. Germline lookup yields CDR1 SEHNR and CDR2 FQNEAQ (reference sequence). Trimming took 5 bases from V and 7 from J, leaving 7 bases between them. The CDR3 reads CASSLHNTQYF. CDR3 coding DNA: TGTGCCAGCAGCCTCCATAATACGCAGTATTTT.

The rearrangement uses TRBV7-9 and TRBJ2-2, with a weak D call TRBD2 (5 bases). The CDR3 sequence is 15 residues long. V was shortened by 3 bases and J by 7 bases, with 15 bases between the two germline ends. Germline V gives CDR1 SEHNR, CDR2 FQNEAQ (reference sequence). The CDR3 spells CASSFGRDPNGELFF. The CDR3 DNA reads as TGTGCCAGCAGCTTCGGACGGGATCCAAACGGGGAGCTGTTTTTT.

There are many counts of this clonotype. The CDR3 protein is CSIRRAGLMSNEQFF. In DNA form, the CDR3 reads TGCAGCATCCGAAGAGCGGGGCTTATGTCCAATGAGCAGTTCTTC. J is TRBJ2-1 and V is TRBV29-1; 7 bases agree with TRBD2. CDR1 and CDR2 (germline): SQVTM, ANQGSEA. The CDR3 consists of 15 residues. V lost 8 bases, J lost 6 bases, and 16 bases stayed unmatched.

This clonotype has a handful of counts. V gene TRBV9 combines with J gene TRBJ2-3; D gene ambiguous. Deletions cut 2 bases from V and 4 bases from J, with 11 bases between. CDR1 is SGDLS and CDR2 is YYNGEE in the germline V gene. This CDR3 has 14 amino acids. CDR3 DNA sequence: TGTGCCAGCAGCGTTATGCCGCGGTCAGATACGCAGTATTTT. This sequence encodes CASSVMPRSDTQYF.

This clonotype was picked up many times. The V call is TRBV4-2, the J call TRBJ2-1, with D hard to call. Per germline, CDR1 LGHNA and CDR2 YNFKEQ. Trimming left V 4 bases short and J 9 bases short, with 16 bases between. This CDR3 has 14 amino acids. The CDR3 DNA is TGTGCCAGCAGCCTTGAGTGGGCGTTTGCTGAGCAGTTCTTC. Amino acid sequence: CASSLEWAFAEQFF.

This clonotype occurred a few times. The chain recombines TRBV20-1 with TRBJ2-2; unclear D gene. V was shortened by 0 bases and J by 0 bases, with 11 bases between the two germline ends. The CDR3 spans 16 residues. Germline V gene lookup returns CDR1 DFQATT and CDR2 SNEGSKA (reference sequence). The CDR3 protein is CSARDLGHSNTGELFF. Written as DNA, the CDR3 is TGCAGTGCTAGAGACCTGGGCCACTCGAACACCGGGGAGCTGTTTTTT.

This clonotype turned up a few times. One end of the junction varies from germline; a read error may be responsible. The rearrangement joins TRBV24-1 to TRBJ2-1; D not resolved. CDR3 length equals 16 residues. Germline loops: CDR1 KGHDR, CDR2 SFDVKD. In DNA, the CDR3 is TGTGCCACCAGCGATTTGGGCCTTAACTCCTACAATGAGCAGTTCTTC. As protein: CATSDLGLNSYNEQFF.

This clonotype was picked up many times. The genes are TRBV11-2 and TRBJ2-5; D may be TRBD1 or TRBD2 (6 bases each). CDR3 length: 12 amino acids. V was cut by 0 bases and J by 9 bases, with 8 bases left in between. Germline CDR1 and CDR2: SGHAT and FQNNGV. In DNA, the CDR3 is TGTGCCAGCAGCTTAGATCGGGGGCCCCAGTACTTC. Translation: CASSLDRGPQYF.

In its sample, this clonotype was seen a few times. The J gene is TRBJ2-2, the V gene TRBV7-6; the match to TRBD2 covers 9 bases. The CDR3 runs 15 residues. J was trimmed by 4 bases and V by 5 bases; bases with no gene match: 5. Germline values: CDR1 SGHVS, CDR2 FNYEAQ. The CDR3 reads CASSRTSEGTGELFF. The CDR3 DNA reads TGTGCCAGCAGCCGGACTAGCGAGGGCACCGGGGAGCTGTTTTTT.

The chain links TRBV5-1 to TRBJ2-2, with D unclear. The CDR3 runs 15 residues. Germline V lookup: CDR1 SGHRS, CDR2 YFSETQ. V lost 4 bases and J lost 6, with 16 bases in between. The CDR3 sequence: CASSARLLWSGELFF. CDR3 DNA sequence: TGCGCCAGCAGCGCGCGACTGCTATGGTCCGGGGAGCTGTTTTTT.

This rearrangement joins TRBV5-1 to TRBJ2-3; maybe TRBD2 (6 bases). Germline CDR1 SGHRS, CDR2 YFSETQ. The CDR3 covers 15 residues. Trimming took 2 bases from V and 1 from J, leaving 11 bases between them. The CDR3, as DNA: TGCGCCAGCAGCTTTACGGGAGTAGGCACAGATACGCAGTATTTT. Translation gives CASSFTGVGTDTQYF.

This clonotype was counted a few times. V and J are TRBV11-3 and TRBJ2-2; the D call may be TRBD1 or TRBD2 (5 bases each). V was shortened by 4 bases and J by 4 bases, with 16 bases between the two germline ends. Per the germline V gene, CDR1 is SGHNT and CDR2 is YENEEA. The CDR3 extends over 16 amino acids. This chain's CDR3 is CASSSGRGRGTGELFF. The CDR3 DNA reads as TGTGCCAGCAGCTCGGGGCGAGGCCGAGGCACCGGGGAGCTGTTTTTT.

This clonotype was found a few times. This chain joins TRBV3-1 and TRBJ1-5; TRBD1 might be the D (5 bases). The CDR3 length is 14 residues. Germline values: CDR1 LGHDT, CDR2 YNNKEL (reference sequence). Trimming removed 2 bases at V and 6 bases at J, with 11 bases between. As DNA, the CDR3 is TGTGCCAGCAGCCAACAGGGAATGGGTCAGCCCCAGCATTTT. Residues: CASSQQGMGQPQHF.

This clonotype was observed at least ten times. The CDR3 protein is CASSSSGTGSYEQYF. CDR3 DNA sequence: TGTGCCAGTAGTTCCTCCGGGACAGGGTCCTACGAGCAGTACTTC. The chain has TRBV19 and TRBJ2-7; 9 bases are a match to TRBD1. Trimming cost V 5 bases and J 1 base; bases outside gene matches: 6. This CDR3 has 15 amino acids. Germline V gene sequence: CDR1 LNHDA, CDR2 SQIVND (reference sequence).